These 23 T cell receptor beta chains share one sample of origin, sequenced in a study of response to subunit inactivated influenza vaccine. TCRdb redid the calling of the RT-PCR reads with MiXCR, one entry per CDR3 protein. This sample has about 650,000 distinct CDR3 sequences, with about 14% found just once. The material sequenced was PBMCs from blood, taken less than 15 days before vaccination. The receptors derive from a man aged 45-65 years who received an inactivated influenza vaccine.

CDR3 loop: CASSVEGTTLTGELFF. The DNA of the CDR3 is TGTGCCAGCAGCGTAGAAGGGACTACTTTAACCGGGGAGCTGTTTTTT. The rearrangement joins TRBV9 to TRBJ2-2, with 7 bases that match TRBD2. CDR3 length equals 16 residues. In germline, CDR1 is SGDLS, CDR2 YYNGEE. The trim removed 0 bases at V and 5 bases at J, leaving 7 bases unmatched.

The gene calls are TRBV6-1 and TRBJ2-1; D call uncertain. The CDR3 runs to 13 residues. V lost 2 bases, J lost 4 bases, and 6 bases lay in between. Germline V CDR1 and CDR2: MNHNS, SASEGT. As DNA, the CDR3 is TGTGCCAGCAGTGAACAGACTTACAATGAGCAGTTCTTC. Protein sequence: CASSEQTYNEQFF.

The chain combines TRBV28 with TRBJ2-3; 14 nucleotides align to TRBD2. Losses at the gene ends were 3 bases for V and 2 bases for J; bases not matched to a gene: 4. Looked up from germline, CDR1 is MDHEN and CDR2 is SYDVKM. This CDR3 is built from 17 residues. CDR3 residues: CASSLGLAGAYTDTQYF. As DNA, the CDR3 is TGTGCCAGCAGTTTGGGACTAGCGGGGGCCTACACAGATACGCAGTATTTT. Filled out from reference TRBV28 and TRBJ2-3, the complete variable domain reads DVKVTQSSRYLVKRTGEKVFLECVQDMDHENMFWYRQDPGLGLRLIYFSYDVKMKEKGDIPEGYSVSREKKERFSLILESASTNQTSMYLCASSLGLAGAYTDTQYFGPGTRLTVL.

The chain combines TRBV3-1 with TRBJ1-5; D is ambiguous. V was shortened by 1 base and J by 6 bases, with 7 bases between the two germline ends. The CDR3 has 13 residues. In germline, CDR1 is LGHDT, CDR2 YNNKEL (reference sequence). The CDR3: CASSQGGVQPQHF. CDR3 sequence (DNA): TGTGCCAGCAGCCAAGGAGGAGTTCAGCCCCAGCATTTT.

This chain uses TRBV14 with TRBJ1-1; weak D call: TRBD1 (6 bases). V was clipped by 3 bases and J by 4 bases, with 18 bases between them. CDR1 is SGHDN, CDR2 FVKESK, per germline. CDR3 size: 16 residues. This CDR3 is CASSHPRGALSTEAFF. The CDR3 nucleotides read TGTGCCAGCAGCCACCCAAGGGGGGCTTTGAGCACTGAAGCTTTCTTT.

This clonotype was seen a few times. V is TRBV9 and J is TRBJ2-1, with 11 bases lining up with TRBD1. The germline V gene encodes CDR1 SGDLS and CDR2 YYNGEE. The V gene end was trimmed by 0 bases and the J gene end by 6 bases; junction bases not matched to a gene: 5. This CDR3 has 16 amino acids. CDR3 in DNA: TGTGCCAGCAGCGTAGCCAGGGACAGGGGGGGCAATGAGCAGTTCTTC. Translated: CASSVARDRGGNEQFF.

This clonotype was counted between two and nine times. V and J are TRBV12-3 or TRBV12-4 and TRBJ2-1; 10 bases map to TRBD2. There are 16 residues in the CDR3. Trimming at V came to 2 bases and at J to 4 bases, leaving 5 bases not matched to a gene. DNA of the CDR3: TGTGCCAGCAGTTTAATTAGCGGGGGGATATACAATGAGCAGTTCTTC. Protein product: CASSLISGGIYNEQFF.

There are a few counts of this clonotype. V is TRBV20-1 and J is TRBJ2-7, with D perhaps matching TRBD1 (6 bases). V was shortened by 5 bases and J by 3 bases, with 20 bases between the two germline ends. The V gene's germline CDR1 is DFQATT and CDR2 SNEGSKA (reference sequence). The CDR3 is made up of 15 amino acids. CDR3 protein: CSAGDIRYPIYEQYF. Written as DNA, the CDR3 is TGCAGTGCTGGGGACATAAGGTACCCGATCTACGAGCAGTACTTC.

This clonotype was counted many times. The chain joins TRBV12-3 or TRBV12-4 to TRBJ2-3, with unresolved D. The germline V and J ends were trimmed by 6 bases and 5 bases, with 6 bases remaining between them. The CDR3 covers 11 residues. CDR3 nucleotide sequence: TGTGCCAGCAGGAATATAGATACGCAGTATTTT. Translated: CASRNIDTQYF.

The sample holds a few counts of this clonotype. The CDR3: CATSRDVQGFYGYTF. CDR3 nucleotides: TGTGCCACCAGCAGAGATGTACAGGGGTTCTATGGCTACACCTTC. This sequence joins TRBV15 and TRBJ1-2; 7 bases map to TRBD1. V dropped 0 bases and J dropped 4; count of bases not matched to a gene: 5. CDR1 and CDR2 from the germline V gene are LNHNV and YYDKDF (reference sequence). The CDR3 is made up of 15 amino acids.

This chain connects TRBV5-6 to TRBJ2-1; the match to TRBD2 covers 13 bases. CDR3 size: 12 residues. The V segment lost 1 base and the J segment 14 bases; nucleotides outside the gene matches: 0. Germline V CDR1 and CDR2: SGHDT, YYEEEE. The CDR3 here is CASSLTSGGEFF. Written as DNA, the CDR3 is TGTGCCAGCAGCTTGACTAGCGGGGGGGAGTTCTTC.

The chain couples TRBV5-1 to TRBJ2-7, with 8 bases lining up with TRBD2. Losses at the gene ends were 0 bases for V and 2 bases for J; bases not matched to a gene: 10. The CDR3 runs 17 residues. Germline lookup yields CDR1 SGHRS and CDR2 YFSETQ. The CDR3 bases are TGCGCCAGCAGCTTGGGTCCTAGCGGGCCAACTACCTACGAGCAGTACTTC. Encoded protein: CASSLGPSGPTTYEQYF. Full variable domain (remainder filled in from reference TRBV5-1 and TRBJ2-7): KAGVTQTPRYLIKTRGQQVTLSCSPISGHRSVSWYQQTPGQGLQFLFEYFSETQRNKGNFPGRFSGRQFSNSRSEMNVSTLELGDSALYLCASSLGPSGPTTYEQYFGPGTRLTVT.

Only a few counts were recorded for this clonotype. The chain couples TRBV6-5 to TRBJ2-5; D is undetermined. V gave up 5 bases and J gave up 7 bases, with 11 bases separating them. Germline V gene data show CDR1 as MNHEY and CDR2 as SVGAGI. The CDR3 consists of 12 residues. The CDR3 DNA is TGTGCCAGCAGTCATCCCCTTGGGACCCAGTACTTC. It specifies CASSHPLGTQYF.

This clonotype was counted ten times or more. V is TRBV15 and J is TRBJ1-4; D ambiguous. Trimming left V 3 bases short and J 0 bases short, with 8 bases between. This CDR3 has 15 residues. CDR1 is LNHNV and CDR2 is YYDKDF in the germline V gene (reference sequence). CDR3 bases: TGTGCCACCAGCAGGCTAGGTGCAACTAATGAAAAACTGTTTTTT. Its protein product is CATSRLGATNEKLFF.

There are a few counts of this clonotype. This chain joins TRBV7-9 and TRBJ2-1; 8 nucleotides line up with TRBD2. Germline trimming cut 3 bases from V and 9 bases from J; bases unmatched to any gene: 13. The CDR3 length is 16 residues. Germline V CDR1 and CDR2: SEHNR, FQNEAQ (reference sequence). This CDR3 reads CASSFSRPGTRGEQFF. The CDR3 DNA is TGTGCCAGCAGCTTTTCCCGCCCCGGGACTAGAGGTGAGCAGTTCTTC.

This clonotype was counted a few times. CDR3 sequence (DNA): TGTGCCAGCAGTTACTCGGGACGTCGGTTCTACAATGAGCAGTTCTTC. Translated, it gives CASSYSGRRFYNEQFF. The chain carries TRBV6-5 and TRBJ2-1, with D possibly called TRBD1 or TRBD2 (5 bases each). This CDR3 spans 16 amino acids. Trimming cost V 0 bases and J 3 bases, with 12 bases left between them. CDR1 is MNHEY and CDR2 is SVGAGI in the germline V gene.

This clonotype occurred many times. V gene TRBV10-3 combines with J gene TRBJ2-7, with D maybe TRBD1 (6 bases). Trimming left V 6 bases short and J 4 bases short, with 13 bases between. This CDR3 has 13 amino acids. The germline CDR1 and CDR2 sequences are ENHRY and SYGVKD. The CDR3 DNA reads TGTGCCATCAGAATACAGGGTAGTTACGAGCAGTACTTC. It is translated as CAIRIQGSYEQYF.

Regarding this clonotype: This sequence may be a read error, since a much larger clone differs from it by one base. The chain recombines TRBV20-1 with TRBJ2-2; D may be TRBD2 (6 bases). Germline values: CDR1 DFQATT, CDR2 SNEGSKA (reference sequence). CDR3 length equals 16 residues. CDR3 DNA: TGCTGTGCTAGAGATGAGTGGGGGGAGAACACCGGGGAGCTGTTTTTT. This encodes CCARDEWGENTGELFF.

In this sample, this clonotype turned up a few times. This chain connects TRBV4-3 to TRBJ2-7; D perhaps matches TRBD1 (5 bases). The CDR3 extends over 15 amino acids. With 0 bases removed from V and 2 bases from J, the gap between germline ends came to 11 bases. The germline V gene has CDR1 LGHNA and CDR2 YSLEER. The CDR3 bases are TGCGCCAGCAGCCAAGAGTGGGGCAGAGCCTACGAGCAGTACTTC. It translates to CASSQEWGRAYEQYF.

The DNA of the CDR3 is TGTGCCACAAAGTTAGGGGACACCAACACCGGGGAGCTGTTTTTT. Protein: CATKLGDTNTGELFF. The rearrangement uses TRBV2 and TRBJ2-2; D possibly corresponds to TRBD1 (6 bases). The CDR3 runs 15 residues. V was trimmed by 10 bases and J by 2 bases, leaving 17 bases between them. Germline V CDR1 and CDR2: SNHLY, FYNNEI.

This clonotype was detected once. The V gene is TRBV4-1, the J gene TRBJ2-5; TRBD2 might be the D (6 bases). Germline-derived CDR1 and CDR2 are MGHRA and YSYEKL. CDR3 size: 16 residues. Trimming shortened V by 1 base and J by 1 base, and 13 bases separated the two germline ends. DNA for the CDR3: TGCGCCAGCAGCCAAGGGGGGAGGCATCTCCAAGAGACCCAGTACTTC. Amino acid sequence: CASSQGGRHLQETQYF.

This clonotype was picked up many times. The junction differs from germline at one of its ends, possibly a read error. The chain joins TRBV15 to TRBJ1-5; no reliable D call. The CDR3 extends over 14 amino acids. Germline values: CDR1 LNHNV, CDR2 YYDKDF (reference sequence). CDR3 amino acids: CATSRDEGYQPQHF. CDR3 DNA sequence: TGTGCCACCAGTAGAGATGAGGGCTATCAGCCCCAGCATTTT.

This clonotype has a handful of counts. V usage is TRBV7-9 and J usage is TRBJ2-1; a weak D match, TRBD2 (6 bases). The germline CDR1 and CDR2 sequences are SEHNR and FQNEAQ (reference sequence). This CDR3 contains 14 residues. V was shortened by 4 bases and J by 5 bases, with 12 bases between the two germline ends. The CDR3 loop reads CASSYTGGNNEQFF. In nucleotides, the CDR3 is TGTGCCAGCAGCTACACCGGCGGGAACAATGAGCAGTTCTTC.